One and the same sample provided the 21 T cell receptor beta chains below, sequenced in a study of T cells in Graves' hyperthyroidism and ophthalmopathy (dated by TCRdb to the late 2010s). The method was multiplex PCR. Sequencing took place on an Illumina HiSeq 2000. TCR beta CDR3 regions were amplified from RNA transcripts. The first round of RT-PCR for the TCR CDR3 was performed with the HTBI primer set and the Qiagen OneStep RT-PCR kit. Clones were called with MiXCR by TCRdb after fastp trimmed the public reads at Q25, and only in-frame beta chains were retained. Duplicate CDR3 protein sequences are folded into a single record with the most common DNA and genes. The sample data list over 650,000 distinct CDR3 sequences, and around 17% of these were observed just once. The leading ten clones occupy around 7.7% of the sample. The specimen sequenced was blood. These receptors originate from a man aged 18 to 29 with Graves' hyperthyroidism.

This clonotype was seen a few times. The chain is built from TRBV5-1 and TRBJ2-7; TRBD2 agrees at 8 bases. V shed 4 bases, J shed 2 bases, and the junction held 5 bases outside the gene matches. The CDR3 runs 14 residues. CDR1 and CDR2 from the germline V gene are SGHRS and YFSETQ. CDR3 in DNA: TGCGCCAGCAGCGTCCGGGAGGGCCCCTACGAGCAGTACTTC. As protein: CASSVREGPYEQYF.

This clonotype was counted a few times. This rearrangement joins TRBV11-3 to TRBJ2-5; D perhaps matches TRBD1 (8 bases). Germline lookup yields CDR1 SGHNT and CDR2 YENEEA. The ends were cut back, 5 bases at V and 3 bases at J, with 16 bases in the middle. This CDR3 is 15 amino acids long. CDR3 loop: CASSPQGAGEETQYF. CDR3 DNA sequence: TGTGCCAGCAGCCCCCAGGGGGCGGGAGAAGAGACCCAGTACTTC. Full variable domain (missing parts from reference TRBV11-3 and TRBJ2-5): EAGVVQSPRYKIIEKKQPVAFWCNPISGHNTLYWYLQNLGQGPELLIRYENEEAVDDSQLPKDRFSAERLKGVDSTLKIQPAELGDSAVYLCASSPQGAGEETQYFGPGTRLLVL.

The chain couples TRBV28 to TRBJ2-3; 7 positions match TRBD1. V shed 7 bases, J shed 6 bases, and the junction held 13 bases outside the gene matches. Germline V gives CDR1 MDHEN, CDR2 SYDVKM. The CDR3 has 15 residues. CDR3 sequence reads: CASTPTGPARDTQYF. CDR3 sequence (DNA): TGTGCCAGCACCCCGACAGGGCCCGCACGCGATACGCAGTATTTT.

The rearrangement joins TRBV19 to TRBJ1-1; weak D call: TRBD1 (6 bases). This CDR3 contains 14 residues. V lost 5 bases, J lost 4 bases, and 14 bases lay in between. In germline, CDR1 is LNHDA, CDR2 SQIVND (reference sequence). The CDR3 DNA follows: TGTGCCAGTAGTCTACCTATGGGGGCCACTGAAGCTTTCTTT. Translation gives CASSLPMGATEAFF.

This clonotype came up a few times. The gene calls are TRBV20-1 and TRBJ2-7, with 10 positions matching TRBD2. The germline gives CDR1 DFQATT, CDR2 SNEGSKA (reference sequence). J lost 3 bases, V lost 4 bases, and 9 bases had no gene match. The CDR3 sequence is 15 residues long. The CDR3 protein is CSATSVPSGSYEQYF. CDR3 DNA sequence: TGCAGTGCTACCTCCGTGCCTAGCGGGAGCTACGAGCAGTACTTC.

This clonotype was detected a few times. V is TRBV12-3 or TRBV12-4 and J is TRBJ1-2; D is undetermined. The CDR3 covers 14 residues. The germline V and J ends were trimmed by 4 bases and 5 bases, with 14 bases remaining between them. CDR3 region: CASSWAGQPYGYTF. CDR3 DNA: TGTGCCAGCAGTTGGGCCGGGCAACCATATGGCTACACCTTC.

The V call is TRBV27, the J call TRBJ2-3; TRBD2 is a possible D gene (5 bases). The CDR3 covers 13 residues. Germline values: CDR1 MNHEY, CDR2 SMNVEV (reference sequence). V lost 3 bases, J lost 7 bases, and 11 bases lay in between. CDR3 amino acids: CASSFEGGNTQYF. The CDR3 coding sequence is TGTGCCAGCAGTTTTGAGGGTGGAAATACGCAGTATTTT.

In this sample, this clonotype turned up a few times. The J gene is TRBJ2-1, the V gene TRBV7-9; 8 bases map to TRBD2. The V segment lost 3 bases and the J segment 10 bases; nucleotides outside the gene matches: 5. This CDR3 spans 13 amino acids. CDR1 is SEHNR and CDR2 is FQNEAQ in the germline V gene (reference sequence). The DNA for the CDR3 is TGTGCCAGCAGCTTGGGACTAGACTTGGAGCAGTTCTTC. This codes for CASSLGLDLEQFF. The whole variable domain, remainder taken from reference TRBV7-9 and TRBJ2-1, is DTGVSQNPRHKITKRGQNVTFRCDPISEHNRLYWYRQTLGQGPEFLTYFQNEAQLEKSRLLSDRFSAERPKGSFSTLEIQRTEQGDSAMYLCASSLGLDLEQFFGPGTRLTVL.

This clonotype was seen at least ten times. CDR3 loop: CASSHRTMNTEAFF. The DNA of the CDR3 is TGTGCCAGCAGCCACAGGACGATGAACACTGAAGCTTTCTTT. The V gene is TRBV7-2, the J gene TRBJ1-1, with D maybe TRBD1 (5 bases). The CDR3 extends over 14 amino acids. Germline CDR1 reads SGHTA; CDR2 reads FQGNSA. The V end lost 5 bases, the J end lost 0 bases, and 10 bases lay between the germline ends.

The chain joins TRBV20-1 to TRBJ2-3, with 7 bases lining up with TRBD2. CDR1 is DFQATT, CDR2 SNEGSKA, per germline (reference sequence). J lost 0 bases, V lost 0 bases, and 6 bases had no gene match. This CDR3 has 16 amino acids. CDR3 loop: CSARDGREGSTDTQYF. CDR3 DNA: TGCAGTGCTAGAGATGGGAGGGAGGGCAGCACAGATACGCAGTATTTT.

This clonotype has a count of ten or more. The chain joins TRBV28 to TRBJ1-5, with TRBD1 as a possible D gene (5 bases). Trimming removed 7 bases at V and 7 bases at J, with 20 bases between. Germline assignment: CDR1 MDHEN and CDR2 SYDVKM. The CDR3 runs 15 residues. The CDR3 protein is CASTVGGEGWQPQHF. CDR3 nucleotide sequence: TGTGCCAGCACCGTGGGGGGGGAAGGTTGGCAGCCCCAGCATTTT.

Only a few counts were recorded for this clonotype. The genes are TRBV2 and TRBJ1-4; D remains unclear. V was shortened by 7 bases and J by 6 bases, with 12 bases between the two germline ends. Germline loops: CDR1 SNHLY, CDR2 FYNNEI. The CDR3 length is 13 residues. CDR3 DNA sequence: TGTGCCAGCATCAGGAGGGAGGATGAAAAACTGTTTTTT. Protein: CASIRREDEKLFF.

DNA for the CDR3: TGCAGTGCTAGATCCGGGACGGCCTATGGCTACACCTTC. Translation gives CSARSGTAYGYTF. This rearrangement joins TRBV20-1 to TRBJ1-2, with D perhaps TRBD1 (5 bases). This CDR3 contains 13 residues. V lost 2 bases and J lost 4, with 11 bases in between. Looked up from germline, CDR1 is DFQATT and CDR2 is SNEGSKA (reference sequence).

This clonotype came up a few times. V gene TRBV4-1 combines with J gene TRBJ1-2, with 7 nucleotides matching TRBD1. Germline V gene data show CDR1 as MGHRA and CDR2 as YSYEKL. The CDR3 length is 14 residues. V dropped 5 bases and J dropped 7; count of bases not matched to a gene: 10. The CDR3 bases are TGCGCCAGCAGCTTACCGACGAGGGGGCTTGGCTACACCTTC. It codes for CASSLPTRGLGYTF.

This clonotype was seen repeatedly, ten times or more. The chain uses TRBV19 and TRBJ2-7, with 7 bases aligning to TRBD1. Germline values: CDR1 LNHDA, CDR2 SQIVND (reference sequence). The CDR3 covers 14 residues. V was pared by 6 bases and J by 2 bases, with 7 bases of the junction left unmatched. The CDR3 region has the DNA TGTGCCAGTAGACCCCGACAGGGAACCTACGAGCAGTACTTC. This codes for CASRPRQGTYEQYF.

The V gene is TRBV12-3 or TRBV12-4, the J gene TRBJ1-5; no reliable D call. With 5 bases removed from V and 6 bases from J, the gap between germline ends came to 11 bases. CDR3 length: 13 amino acids. The CDR3 nucleotides read TGTGCCAGCAGTACCTCCTTGGTTCAGCCCCAGCATTTT. Its translation: CASSTSLVQPQHF.

Only a few counts were recorded for this clonotype. This chain links TRBV19 with TRBJ2-1; 7 bases line up with TRBD2. V shed 10 bases, J shed 7 bases, and the junction held 13 bases outside the gene matches. CDR1 is LNHDA and CDR2 is SQIVND in the germline V gene (reference sequence). CDR3 length equals 14 residues. DNA for the CDR3: TGTGCCACCCCTGAGGCGGGAGCGGGAAATGAGCAGTTCTTC. Its translation is CATPEAGAGNEQFF.

This clonotype was recorded a few times. V usage is TRBV12-3 or TRBV12-4 and J usage is TRBJ2-4; D possibly uses TRBD1 or TRBD2 (6 bases each). The CDR3 length is 14 residues. V lost 5 bases and J lost 9, with 17 bases in between. The CDR3 here is CASSEGGRPGIQYF. CDR3 nucleotide sequence: TGTGCCAGCAGTGAGGGGGGACGCCCGGGCATTCAGTACTTC.

Regarding this clonotype: The junction and the germline gene differ at one end; a read error may be behind it. V is TRBV7-9 and J is TRBJ2-2; no reliable D call. Germline values: CDR1 SEHNR, CDR2 FQNEAQ (reference sequence). The CDR3 is 15 residues long. The CDR3 loop is CASNLIGPRAGELFF. The CDR3, as DNA: TGTGCCAGCAACTTAATCGGGCCTCGGGCCGGGGAGCTGTTTTTT. Based on the CDR3 plus reference TRBV7-9 and TRBJ2-2, the full variable domain is DTGVSQNPRHKITKRGQNVTFRCDPISEHNRLYWYRQTLGQGPEFLTYFQNEAQLEKSRLLSDRFSAERPKGSFSTLEIQRTEQGDSAMYLCASNLIGPRAGELFFGEGSRLTVL.

The gene calls are TRBV4-3 and TRBJ2-7; D might be TRBD1 (6 bases). The V end lost 1 base, the J end lost 0 bases, and 13 bases lay between the germline ends. The CDR3 totals 16 residues. Germline-derived CDR1 and CDR2 are LGHNA and YSLEER. In DNA, the CDR3 is TGCGCCAGCAGCCAAGCTTTCCAGGGGTTCTCCTACGAGCAGTACTTC. Protein product: CASSQAFQGFSYEQYF.

The chain uses TRBV3-1 and TRBJ1-2; D possibly corresponds to TRBD1 (5 bases). The V end was cut by 5 bases, the J end by 2 bases, with 12 bases between. This CDR3 spans 14 amino acids. Germline CDR1 is LGHDT and CDR2 is YNNKEL (reference sequence). The CDR3 protein is CASSWDGSNYGYTF. CDR3 coding DNA: TGTGCCAGCAGCTGGGACGGTTCCAACTATGGCTACACCTTC.